Below are 23 T cell receptor beta chains sequenced from a single sample in a study of CD8+CD57+ T cells in acquired aplastic anemia. Genomic DNA, serving as template, underwent TCR beta VDJ and CDR3 profiling. TCRdb reprocessed the reads via MiXCR and lists one record per CDR3 protein. The table records about 180,000 distinct CDR3 sequences, around half of them present only once. The source material was sorted CD4+, CD8+, or CD8+CD57+ T cells (not recorded which) from PBMCs. These receptors were collected from a human donor in good health.

CDR3 protein: CASRQGNNSPLHF. Written as DNA, the CDR3 is TGTGCCAGCAGACAGGGGAATAATTCACCCCTCCACTTT. This chain uses TRBV14 with TRBJ1-6; TRBD1 agrees at 7 bases. This CDR3 is 13 amino acids long. Germline V CDR1 and CDR2: SGHDN, FVKESK. Unmatched junction bases numbered 1, after V lost 6 bases and J lost 5 bases.

The gene calls are TRBV10-1 and TRBJ1-5; 7 bases fit TRBD1. After removal of 3 bases from V and 4 bases from J, the junction contained 3 bases not matched to a gene. The CDR3 runs to 14 residues. Looked up from germline, CDR1 is WNHNN and CDR2 is SYGVQD (reference sequence). The DNA of the CDR3 is TGCGCCAGCAGTGACGGGGACAGAAATCAGCCCCAGCATTTT. It codes for CASSDGDRNQPQHF.

This clonotype was seen ten or more times. The rearrangement uses TRBV5-8 and TRBJ2-1, with D maybe TRBD2 (6 bases). Per germline, CDR1 SGHTS and CDR2 YDEGEE. This CDR3 is 14 amino acids long. With 7 bases removed from V and 7 bases from J, the gap between germline ends came to 18 bases. Here the CDR3 DNA reads TGTGCCAGCGTACCAACGGGAGCGAGGAATGAGCAGTTCTTC. Residues: CASVPTGARNEQFF.

The V and J genes are TRBV2 and TRBJ2-7; 9 positions agree with TRBD2. Germline loops: CDR1 SNHLY, CDR2 FYNNEI. The V segment lost 6 bases and the J segment 6 bases; nucleotides outside the gene matches: 6. The CDR3 loop spans 13 amino acids. CDR3 sequence (DNA): TGTGCCAGCAGGGAAACAGCGGGAGGCGAGCAGTACTTC. It specifies CASRETAGGEQYF.

The sample holds many counts of this clonotype. V and J are TRBV12-3 or TRBV12-4 and TRBJ2-1, with 13 bases aligning to TRBD2. This CDR3 region has 15 residues. V shed 5 bases and J 6 bases; nucleotides not matched to a gene: 4. The CDR3 is CASSKLAGGLNEQFF. CDR3 DNA: TGTGCCAGCAGTAAACTAGCGGGAGGGCTCAATGAGCAGTTCTTC.

The rearrangement joins TRBV15 to TRBJ2-3; the match to TRBD1 covers 12 bases. CDR1 is LNHNV, CDR2 YYDKDF, per germline (reference sequence). The CDR3 is 15 residues long. Trimming removed 5 bases from V and 10 bases from J; junction bases left unmatched: 10. DNA for the CDR3: TGTGCCACCAGCCAACCGGGACAGGGGGCAGCGGCGCAGTATTTT. This sequence encodes CATSQPGQGAAAQYF.

This chain joins TRBV15 and TRBJ2-7, with D perhaps TRBD1 (6 bases). V shed 0 bases and J shed 1 base, with 10 bases lying between them. CDR3 length equals 15 residues. In germline, CDR1 is LNHNV, CDR2 YYDKDF (reference sequence). In DNA, the CDR3 is TGTGCCACCAGCAGAGAAGCCACAGGGTCCTACGAGCAGTACTTC. Its translation is CATSREATGSYEQYF.

The chain has TRBV6-2 or TRBV6-3 and TRBJ2-3; a possible D gene is TRBD1 (5 bases). V was pared by 6 bases and J by 5 bases, with 18 bases between. This CDR3 is 15 amino acids long. Germline V gene lookup returns CDR1 MNHEY and CDR2 SVGEGT. The CDR3 nucleotides are TGTGCCAGCAGCTTAGGACATCTTGCAAAAGATACGCAGTATTTT. Translated: CASSLGHLAKDTQYF.

This clonotype was seen repeatedly, ten times or more. V gene TRBV5-1 combines with J gene TRBJ2-5; D ambiguous. The CDR3 consists of 14 residues. Between the trimmed V and J ends, which lost 0 bases and 3 bases, there was a span of 9 bases. Germline-derived CDR1 and CDR2 are SGHRS and YFSETQ. CDR3 in amino acids: CASSLVAGKETQYF. The CDR3 coding sequence is TGCGCCAGCAGCTTGGTCGCTGGGAAAGAGACCCAGTACTTC.

The chain links TRBV9 to TRBJ2-6, with 8 bases fitting TRBD1. The CDR3 length is 17 residues. Germline loops: CDR1 SGDLS, CDR2 YYNGEE. J gave up 0 bases and V 6 bases, and 8 bases lay outside the gene matches. This chain's CDR3 is CASTRDRLLSGANVLTF. As DNA, the CDR3 is TGTGCCAGCACCCGGGACAGGTTACTCTCTGGGGCCAACGTCCTGACTTTC.

The V gene is TRBV7-8, the J gene TRBJ2-7, with D perhaps TRBD1 (5 bases). Germline V gene lookup returns CDR1 SGHVS and CDR2 FQNEAQ. The V end was cut by 5 bases, the J end by 0 bases, with 14 bases between. The CDR3 length is 15 residues. The CDR3 loop reads CASSVIQGSSYEQYF. DNA for the CDR3: TGTGCCAGCAGCGTCATCCAGGGTAGCTCCTACGAGCAGTACTTC.

This clonotype was seen at least ten times. DNA for the CDR3: TGCGCCAGCAGCTTGTACCTTTCCACAGATACGCAGTATTTT. Protein: CASSLYLSTDTQYF. The V gene is TRBV5-1, the J gene TRBJ2-3, with no clear D. The germline gives CDR1 SGHRS, CDR2 YFSETQ. The ends were cut back, 1 base at V and 2 bases at J, with 8 bases in the middle. The length of the CDR3 is 14 residues.

The rearrangement links TRBV10-3 to TRBJ1-3; tentative D call: TRBD1 (5 bases). The ends were cut back, 3 bases at V and 0 bases at J, with 9 bases in the middle. The CDR3 has 15 amino acids. CDR1 is ENHRY, CDR2 SYGVKD, per germline. The CDR3 spells CAISDRDGSGNTIYF. Here the CDR3 DNA reads TGTGCCATCAGTGACCGGGACGGCTCTGGAAACACCATATATTTT.

This clonotype was counted only a few times. It may be a read error: a sequence one base away is much more abundant. The rearrangement links TRBV12-3 or TRBV12-4 to TRBJ2-7, with 7 nucleotides matching TRBD2. This CDR3 has 16 amino acids. CDR3 DNA sequence: TGTGCCAGCACTAGATCATACGGGAGGTCTGCCTACGAGCGGTACTTC. This sequence encodes CASTRSYGRSAYERYF.

The genes are TRBV25-1 and TRBJ1-2; no definite D call. With 4 bases removed from V and 2 bases from J, the gap between germline ends came to 11 bases. Germline values: CDR1 MGHDK, CDR2 SYGVNS. The CDR3 has 14 residues. The CDR3 DNA is TGTGCCAGCAGTGCTTGGACGGCGAACTATGGCTACACCTTC. Translated: CASSAWTANYGYTF.

This rearrangement joins TRBV25-1 to TRBJ1-6, with D possibly being TRBD1 (5 bases). The CDR3 loop spans 14 amino acids. CDR1 and CDR2 (germline): MGHDK, SYGVNS. V was clipped by 2 bases and J by 9 bases, with 11 bases between them. The CDR3 coding sequence is TGTGCCAGCAGTGAACAGGGCGAACGTTCACCCCTCCACTTT. It is translated as CASSEQGERSPLHF.

This chain joins TRBV10-1 and TRBJ2-1; TRBD2 might be the D (6 bases). CDR3 length: 15 residues. Trimming removed 3 bases at V and 5 bases at J, with 14 bases between. The germline CDR1 and CDR2 sequences are WNHNN and SYGVQD (reference sequence). The CDR3: CASSDPGGPDNEQFF. CDR3 in DNA: TGCGCCAGCAGTGACCCCGGGGGACCCGACAATGAGCAGTTCTTC.

The chain couples TRBV2 to TRBJ2-5, with a possible D match to TRBD1 (5 bases). Trimming stripped 2 bases from V and 3 bases from J, with 13 bases between. The CDR3 covers 15 residues. The V gene's germline CDR1 is SNHLY and CDR2 FYNNEI. The CDR3 sequence: CASSELSKDKETQYF. The CDR3, as DNA: TGTGCCAGCAGTGAATTGAGTAAGGACAAAGAGACCCAGTACTTC.

This clonotype was counted only a few times. The rearrangement uses TRBV7-8 and TRBJ1-4, with D uncertain. The V end lost 2 bases, the J end lost 0 bases, and 10 bases lay between the germline ends. This CDR3 is 16 amino acids long. CDR1 is SGHVS and CDR2 is FQNEAQ in the germline V gene. CDR3 coding DNA: TGTGCCAGCAGCTTATTGAGACACGCAACTAATGAAAAACTGTTTTTT. Protein: CASSLLRHATNEKLFF.

This clonotype occurred many times. J is TRBJ2-3 and V is TRBV4-2, with TRBD2 identical over 9 bases. The CDR3 loop spans 15 amino acids. Germline V gene lookup returns CDR1 LGHNA and CDR2 YNFKEQ. Trimming removed 5 bases from V and 1 base from J; junction bases left unmatched: 4. The CDR3 DNA reads as TGTGCCAGCAGCGCCCGACTAGCGGGCACAGATACGCAGTATTTT. This gives the protein CASSARLAGTDTQYF.

In this sample, this clonotype turned up many times. The chain combines TRBV6-1 with TRBJ2-3; 8 nucleotides agree with TRBD2. V was clipped by 6 bases and J by 0 bases; unmatched bases: 8. CDR1 MNHNS and CDR2 SASEGT come from the germline V gene. The CDR3 is 16 amino acids. In nucleotides, the CDR3 is TGTGCCAGCAGAAGTCGGGGGGGGCCGAGCACAGATACGCAGTATTTT. Protein product: CASRSRGGPSTDTQYF.

The J gene is TRBJ2-2, the V gene TRBV10-3; D gene unclear. The V and J ends lost 0 bases and 4 bases respectively, with 3 bases between them. Germline CDR1 reads ENHRY; CDR2 reads SYGVKD. The CDR3 consists of 13 residues. CDR3 in DNA: TGTGCCATCAGTGAGTCTAGCACCGGGGAGCTGTTTTTT. Amino acids: CAISESSTGELFF.

This clonotype came up a few times. This sequence joins TRBV18 and TRBJ2-5; 7 nucleotides match TRBD2. J was trimmed by 4 bases and V by 3 bases; bases with no gene match: 8. CDR3 length equals 15 residues. Looked up from germline, CDR1 is KGHSH and CDR2 is LQKENI. In DNA form, the CDR3 reads TGTGCCAGCTCACCCGGACTAGACTCTGTAGAGACCCAGTACTTC. It encodes CASSPGLDSVETQYF. The complete variable domain, with remaining parts taken from reference TRBV18 and TRBJ2-5, reads NAGVMQNPRHLVRRRGQEARLRCSPMKGHSHVYWYRQLPEEGLKFMVYLQKENIIDESGMPKERFSAEFPKEGPSILRIQQVVRGDSAAYFCASSPGLDSVETQYFGPGTRLLVL.